These 18 T cell receptor beta chains originate from one sample sequenced in a study of OX40 agonist ivuxolimab in advanced cancers. Assay used: immunoSEQ multiplex PCR; TCRdb lists only in-frame clones, some missing. The table includes 65,000 to 85,000 clones, 89% detected once. The source was CD4+ or CD8+ T cells sorted from blood, collected in a trial of the OX40 agonist ivuxolimab. The origin of the receptors is an adult with an advanced solid tumor such as melanoma, head and neck, liver or kidney cancer.

The V gene is TRBV15, the J gene TRBJ2-6; D unresolved. Germline CDR1 is LNHNV and CDR2 is YYDKDF (reference sequence). V was cut by 3 bases and J by 1 base, with 10 bases left in between. This CDR3 is built from 16 residues. The CDR3 nucleotides are TGTGCCACCAGCAGCGACGATATATCTGGGGCCAACGTCCTGACTTTC. It specifies CATSSDDISGANVLTF.

The chain's CDR3 is CASSPYFGEKLFF. The DNA for the CDR3 is TGTGCCAGCAGCCCATATTTTGGCGAAAAACTGTTTTTT. The V call is TRBV4-2, the J call TRBJ1-4, with D hard to call. Between the trimmed V and J ends, which lost 4 bases and 8 bases, there was a span of 11 bases. The germline CDR1 and CDR2 sequences are LGHNA and YNFKEQ. The length of the CDR3 is 13 residues.

V gene TRBV23-1 combines with J gene TRBJ2-5; no definite D call. The DNA matches TRBJ2-7 better at its end, which makes the J call doubtful. TRBV23-1 is treated as an ORF (open reading frame) with a function not yet certain. The CDR3 covers 14 residues. For the CDR3, the DNA is TGCGCCAGCAGTCGACCGCAGGATTCCTACGAGCAGTACTTC. Residues: CASSRPQDSYEQYF.

The chain has TRBV2 and TRBJ2-5; no reliable D call. V shed 6 bases and J shed 2 bases, with 7 bases lying between them. The CDR3 has 12 amino acids. The germline V gene has CDR1 SNHLY and CDR2 FYNNEI. The CDR3 loop is CASRRLQETQYF. In nucleotides, the CDR3 is TGTGCCAGCAGGAGATTACAAGAGACCCAGTACTTC.

The chain uses TRBV7-2 and TRBJ2-1; maybe TRBD2 (5 bases). Trimming removed 0 bases at V and 6 bases at J, with 9 bases between. Per germline, CDR1 SGHTA and CDR2 FQGNSA. There are 14 residues in the CDR3. CDR3 nucleotides: TGTGCCAGCAGCTTAGCGACCGGGATCAATGAGCAGTTCTTC. Encoded protein: CASSLATGINEQFF. The whole variable domain, remainder taken from reference TRBV7-2 and TRBJ2-1, is GAGVSQSPSNKVTEKGKDVELRCDPISGHTALYWYRQSLGQGLEFLIYFQGNSAPDKSGLPSDRFSAERTGGSVSTLTIQRTQQEDSAVYLCASSLATGINEQFFGPGTRLTVL.

The chain joins TRBV7-2 to TRBJ1-2; D remains ambiguous. Germline V lookup: CDR1 SGHTA, CDR2 FQGNSA. The V gene lost 5 bases and the J gene lost 4 bases, with 8 bases spanning the gap. The CDR3 loop spans 12 amino acids. CDR3 DNA sequence: TGTGCCAGCAGCCCCGACGGCTATGGCTACACCTTC. It translates to CASSPDGYGYTF.

The CDR3 sequence: CASSLQSVWSYGYTF. In nucleotides, the CDR3 is TGTGCCAGCAGCTTGCAATCGGTTTGGAGCTATGGCTACACCTTC. The chain is built from TRBV5-4 and TRBJ1-2; D gene uncertain. This CDR3 comprises 15 residues. Germline V gene data show CDR1 as SGHNT and CDR2 as YYREEE (reference sequence). V shed 1 base and J shed 4 bases, with 14 bases lying between them.

The rearrangement joins TRBV9 to TRBJ2-1; 8 bases are a match to TRBD1. CDR1 SGDLS and CDR2 YYNGEE come from the germline V gene. This CDR3 comprises 18 residues. J was trimmed by 0 bases and V by 0 bases; bases with no gene match: 8. The CDR3 bases are TGTGCCAGCAGCGTAGGGCGGGACAGGATGAGCTCCTACAATGAGCAGTTCTTC. This gives the protein CASSVGRDRMSSYNEQFF.

V and J are TRBV2 and TRBJ2-3; D is undetermined. The CDR3 contains 14 residues. CDR1 and CDR2 from the germline V gene are SNHLY and FYNNEI. The V end was cut by 4 bases, the J end by 2 bases, with 10 bases between. The CDR3 DNA sequence: TGTGCCAGCAGTGCGTTACAGACCACAGATACGCAGTATTTT. It translates to CASSALQTTDTQYF.

This chain's CDR3 is CSVPRDHGYTF. The CDR3 DNA reads TGCAGTGTACCCAGGGACCATGGCTACACCTTC. The rearrangement uses TRBV20-1 and TRBJ1-2; tentatively, D is TRBD1 (5 bases). Germline assignment: CDR1 DFQATT and CDR2 SNEGSKA (reference sequence). The CDR3 is 11 residues long. V was pared by 7 bases and J by 6 bases, with 12 bases between.

The chain is built from TRBV15 and TRBJ2-2, with no clear D. CDR1 is LNHNV, CDR2 YYDKDF, per germline (reference sequence). Trimming stripped 0 bases from V and 1 base from J, with 12 bases between. The length of the CDR3 is 17 residues. In DNA form, the CDR3 reads TGTGCCACCAGCAGAGATCCGGGTACGGGGAACACCGGGGAGCTGTTTTTT. Protein product: CATSRDPGTGNTGELFF.

This rearrangement joins TRBV6-1 to TRBJ2-2; D not resolved. The CDR3 is 11 amino acids. The germline V gene has CDR1 MNHNS and CDR2 SASEGT. V lost 8 bases and J lost 5, with 6 bases in between. CDR3 amino acids: CASLWTGELFF. Here the CDR3 DNA reads TGTGCCAGCTTGTGGACCGGGGAGCTGTTTTTT.

The chain links TRBV6-6 to TRBJ1-6; unclear D gene. The CDR3 extends over 15 amino acids. Germline V lookup: CDR1 MNHNY, CDR2 SVGAGI (reference sequence). Trimming pared 0 bases from V and 6 bases from J, leaving 9 bases between. The CDR3 spells CASSYSWGSNSPLHF. CDR3 DNA sequence: TGTGCCAGCAGTTACTCGTGGGGAAGTAATTCACCCCTCCACTTT.

The chain employs TRBV20-1 and TRBJ2-1; D unresolved. V was pared by 0 bases and J by 8 bases, with 5 bases between. The length of the CDR3 is 11 residues. CDR1 and CDR2 from the germline V gene are DFQATT and SNEGSKA (reference sequence). CDR3 region: CSARDRHEQFF. Written as DNA, the CDR3 is TGCAGTGCTAGAGATCGGCATGAGCAGTTCTTC.

The rearrangement uses TRBV19 and TRBJ2-7; D may be TRBD1 (6 bases). From germline, CDR1 is LNHDA and CDR2 SQIVND (reference sequence). Trimming pared 5 bases from V and 5 bases from J, leaving 22 bases between. The CDR3 has 16 amino acids. The CDR3 coding sequence is TGTGCCAGTAGTCGGGGACATTCAGGTCCCTGGAACGAGCAGTACTTC. This sequence encodes CASSRGHSGPWNEQYF.

This clone has just a few counts. The chain couples TRBV11-2 to TRBJ2-1, with D possibly called TRBD1 or TRBD2 (5 bases each). From germline, CDR1 is SGHAT and CDR2 FQNNGV. The ends were cut back, 2 bases at V and 6 bases at J, with 20 bases in the middle. This CDR3 spans 17 amino acids. The CDR3 sequence: CASSLPYRTRRFNEQFF. For the CDR3, the DNA is TGTGCCAGCAGCTTACCCTATCGGACAAGGAGGTTCAATGAGCAGTTCTTC. Together with reference TRBV11-2 and TRBJ2-1, the CDR3 gives the full variable domain: EAGVAQSPRYKIIEKRQSVAFWCNPISGHATLYWYQQILGQGPKLLIQFQNNGVVDDSQLPKDRFSAERLKGVDSTLKIQPAKLEDSAVYLCASSLPYRTRRFNEQFFGPGTRLTVL.

The V call is TRBV15, the J call TRBJ2-2; tentatively, D is TRBD2 (7 bases). V dropped 1 base and J dropped 7 bases, with 19 bases sitting between them. The V gene's germline CDR1 is LNHNV and CDR2 YYDKDF (reference sequence). This CDR3 has 17 amino acids. The CDR3 loop is CATSRGFGGLLHGELFF. The CDR3 nucleotides read TGTGCCACCAGCAGAGGATTCGGGGGGCTCTTGCACGGGGAGCTGTTTTTT.

This clone was seen only once. V and J are TRBV6-5 and TRBJ2-5; D not resolved. This CDR3 has 11 residues. The V end lost 2 bases, the J end lost 13 bases, and 11 bases lay between the germline ends. CDR1 MNHEY and CDR2 SVGAGI come from the germline V gene. The CDR3 bases are TGTGCCAGCAGTTACGGACCCTGGTCGTACTTC. Encoded protein: CASSYGPWSYF.